The 18 T cell receptor beta chains below all came from one sample that was sequenced in a study of blood T cell repertoires in COVID-19. Libraries were prepared by immunoSEQ multiplex PCR; TCRdb keeps only in-frame clonotypes and omits some of them. Of roughly 300,000 clones in the sample, roughly 85% are singletons; the top ten hold around 10%. Sequenced input: peripheral blood. All receptors come from a woman aged 45-65 years who had recovered from COVID-19.

V and J are TRBV12-3 or TRBV12-4 and TRBJ1-1; D not certain. V lost 3 bases and J 1 base, leaving 6 bases between the germline ends. The CDR3 runs to 13 residues. In nucleotides, the CDR3 is TGTGCCAGCAGTTTTCCGGGGAACACTGAAGCTTTCTTT. It yields the protein CASSFPGNTEAFF.

The chain combines TRBV28 with TRBJ1-4; D not resolved. Germline V CDR1 and CDR2: MDHEN, SYDVKM. V was pared by 3 bases and J by 1 base, with 3 bases between. The CDR3 is 13 amino acids. The CDR3 DNA is TGTGCCAGCAGTTTCGGAACTAATGAAAAACTGTTTTTT. Translation gives CASSFGTNEKLFF.

The chain is built from TRBV6-6 and TRBJ2-7, with 10 positions matching TRBD2. The CDR3 spans 14 residues. J was trimmed by 11 bases and V by 0 bases; bases with no gene match: 7. Germline loops: CDR1 MNHNY, CDR2 SVGAGI (reference sequence). CDR3 in amino acids: CASSYSTLAGPEYF. The CDR3 nucleotides are TGTGCCAGCAGTTACTCGACACTAGCGGGGCCTGAGTACTTC.

The chain joins TRBV4-3 to TRBJ2-6; no definite D call. The CDR3 runs 16 residues. The germline gives CDR1 LGHNA, CDR2 YSLEER. Trimming shortened V by 0 bases and J by 2 bases, and 8 bases separated the two germline ends. The CDR3 sequence: CASSQERSPGANVLTF. In DNA form, the CDR3 reads TGCGCCAGCAGCCAAGAGAGGAGTCCTGGGGCCAACGTCCTGACTTTC.

DNA for the CDR3: TGTGCCAGTAGTACCATAGCGGGGGGGCCGGATGAGCAGTTCTTC. Its translation is CASSTIAGGPDEQFF. The J gene is TRBJ2-1, the V gene TRBV19; 11 positions match TRBD2. This CDR3 is built from 15 residues. Germline V gives CDR1 LNHDA, CDR2 SQIVND (reference sequence). Germline trimming cut 4 bases from V and 8 bases from J; bases unmatched to any gene: 7.

The CDR3 sequence: CASSLQGLAGGPDTQYF. The CDR3 region has the DNA TGTGCCAGCTCACTCCAGGGACTAGCGGGGGGGCCCGATACGCAGTATTTT. The chain recombines TRBV18 with TRBJ2-3; TRBD2 agrees at 16 bases. From germline, CDR1 is KGHSH and CDR2 LQKENI. CDR3 length: 17 residues. With 4 bases clipped from V and 6 bases from J, the junction kept 7 bases outside the gene matches.

The rearrangement links TRBV29-1 to TRBJ2-7; TRBD2 agrees at 8 bases. V was clipped by 7 bases and J by 0 bases; unmatched bases: 14. CDR3 length: 16 amino acids. The germline gives CDR1 SQVTM, CDR2 ANQGSEA. The CDR3 sequence: CSGGPSAGGPSYEQYF. In nucleotides, the CDR3 is TGCAGCGGTGGGCCCTCGGCGGGAGGCCCCTCCTACGAGCAGTACTTC.

This clone has a single count. The chain couples TRBV4-3 to TRBJ1-6; possible D gene TRBD1, 5 bases. The V end was cut by 3 bases, the J end by 14 bases, with 17 bases between. The CDR3 has 14 residues. The germline V gene has CDR1 LGHNA and CDR2 YSLEER. DNA for the CDR3: TGCGCCAGCAGCCAGAGACGGGGGGACGGAGCCCTCCACTTT. Translated, it gives CASSQRRGDGALHF.

The chain links TRBV6-6 to TRBJ2-3; TRBD1 agrees at 10 bases. The CDR3 is 15 amino acids. With 7 bases clipped from V and 7 bases from J, the junction kept 11 bases outside the gene matches. Germline V gene lookup returns CDR1 MNHNY and CDR2 SVGAGI (reference sequence). The CDR3 nucleotides read TGTGCCAGCAAGTCCCCCGGGACAGGGGCCCATACGCAGTATTTT. As protein: CASKSPGTGAHTQYF.

The rearrangement joins TRBV9 to TRBJ2-7; maybe TRBD2 (6 bases). This CDR3 region has 10 residues. CDR1 is SGDLS and CDR2 is YYNGEE in the germline V gene. Trimming removed 10 bases at V and 7 bases at J, with 12 bases between. CDR3 DNA: TGTGCCTATAGGGAGGAGGAGCAGTACTTC. This sequence encodes CAYREEEQYF.

This chain connects TRBV5-1 to TRBJ2-7; TRBD1 agrees at 7 bases. Germline trimming cut 0 bases from V and 5 bases from J; bases unmatched to any gene: 5. Germline V gene sequence: CDR1 SGHRS, CDR2 YFSETQ. This CDR3 region has 14 residues. CDR3 sequence (DNA): TGCGCCAGCAGCTTGGGACAGGGTTTAAACGAGCAGTACTTC. Residues: CASSLGQGLNEQYF.

This clone was seen a handful of times. V is TRBV6-5 and J is TRBJ1-2, with 8 bases lining up with TRBD1. CDR1 is MNHEY and CDR2 is SVGAGI in the germline V gene. Unmatched junction bases numbered 13, after V lost 5 bases and J lost 8 bases. The CDR3 has 15 residues. CDR3 in amino acids: CASSRPDRGGGGYTF. In DNA form, the CDR3 reads TGTGCCAGCAGTAGACCTGACAGGGGAGGTGGAGGCTACACCTTC.

This chain links TRBV5-1 with TRBJ1-3; D is undetermined. Germline V gene lookup returns CDR1 SGHRS and CDR2 YFSETQ. Trimming left V 4 bases short and J 1 base short, with 21 bases between. CDR3 length: 18 amino acids. The CDR3, as DNA: TGCGCCAGCAGCCCTCGGGAGATAGGTTCGTCATCTGGAAACACCATATATTTT. Protein: CASSPREIGSSSGNTIYF.

The chain carries TRBV4-3 and TRBJ1-2; no reliable D call. The V gene lost 1 base and the J gene lost 3 bases, with 12 bases spanning the gap. The CDR3 loop spans 15 amino acids. CDR1 is LGHNA and CDR2 is YSLEER in the germline V gene. The CDR3 sequence is CASSQGQHSYYGYTF. CDR3 DNA: TGCGCCAGCAGCCAAGGCCAACATTCGTACTATGGCTACACCTTC.

Of note for this clone: Possible read error: a much larger clone is one base away. The chain links TRBV7-2 to TRBJ2-7; 9 bases line up with TRBD1. V lost 3 bases to trimming and J lost 1 base; unmatched junction nucleotides: 1. Germline CDR1 reads SGHTA; CDR2 reads FQGNSA. The CDR3 is made up of 14 amino acids. The CDR3 region has the DNA TGTGCCAGCAGCTTCGGACAGGGGTCCTACGAGCAGTACTTC. It encodes CASSFGQGSYEQYF.

This chain joins TRBV4-3 and TRBJ1-1, with D possibly being TRBD1 (6 bases). V was shortened by 1 base and J by 7 bases, with 13 bases between the two germline ends. The CDR3 runs to 14 residues. Germline values: CDR1 LGHNA, CDR2 YSLEER. This CDR3 reads CASSQVDRKSEAFF. CDR3 coding DNA: TGCGCCAGCAGCCAAGTAGACAGGAAGAGTGAAGCTTTCTTT.

V gene TRBV3-1 (or the pseudogene TRBV3-2) combines with J gene TRBJ2-3; 7 bases are shared with TRBD1. V was clipped by 8 bases and J by 1 base; unmatched bases: 6. The length of the CDR3 is 14 residues. Germline values: CDR1 LGHDT, CDR2 YNNKEL (reference sequence). The CDR3 DNA sequence: TGTGCCAGCGGTATGACAGGGCGCACAGATACGCAGTATTTT. It codes for CASGMTGRTDTQYF.

This clone was detected only once. The chain joins TRBV19 to TRBJ2-5; D not resolved. V lost 5 bases and J 0 bases, leaving 7 bases between the germline ends. The CDR3 runs to 13 residues. Germline values: CDR1 LNHDA, CDR2 SQIVND (reference sequence). The CDR3 DNA reads as TGTGCCAGTAGTCCCCCGTACCAAGAGACCCAGTACTTC. Translated, it gives CASSPPYQETQYF.